This T cell receptor (beta chain) stems from a study of tumor-infiltrating lymphocytes in primary liver carcinoma. At the level of the study: T1-T3 N0M0 was the stage of the tumors, which were 4.2 to 10 cm across. Each of the samples returned roughly 3.65 to 7.13 million productive TCRbeta reads (a yield similar across tissue types).

A constant-region primer served to make TCR beta cDNA from about 500 ng total RNA. Three nested multiplex PCR rounds of slightly modified ARM-PCR generated TCR beta libraries. TRBV1-TRBV30 forward primers paired with a C-beta reverse primer were used in the first two PCR rounds, which ran about 11 cycles each. Each CDR3 protein gets one entry after TCRdb re-called the multiplex PCR reads with MiXCR. The sample has more than 30,000 distinct CDR3 sequences, about 75% seen once. Study-wide findings and caveats: Significantly larger top-250-clone fractions were found in tumors than in blood (p = 0.039). Tumor-blood pairs (like tumor-adjacent pairs) overlapped less than tumor region pairs did.

On this clonotype: What it binds is not known.

This CDR3 has 14 amino acids. Trimming removed 6 bases at V and 3 bases at J, with 15 bases between. CDR1 is MNHNS and CDR2 is SASEGT in the germline V gene. DNA and RNA were both co-extracted from roughly 18-30 mg of bulk tissue that had not been sorted. The V call is TRBV6-1, the J call TRBJ2-7; D might be TRBD1 (6 bases). The TCR comes from a man aged 35 to 55 with primary liver carcinoma and hepatitis B virus infection. Source material: tumor-adjacent normal liver tissue. CDR3 bases: TGTGCCAGCAGCAGTACAGGGCGAAGCTACGAGCAGTACTTC. Protein: CASSSTGRSYEQYF.